This T cell receptor beta chain is from a study of CD8 T cells in ankylosing spondylitis. General study findings and limits: In ankylosing spondylitis blood, a motif of fewer than 10 highly homologous TCR beta variants appeared characteristic.

Between the trimmed V and J ends, which lost 3 bases and 13 bases, there was a span of 19 bases. This CDR3 comprises 13 residues. Remarks on this clonotype: What it binds is not known.

Each CDR3 protein is one row after TCRdb ran MiXCR on the 5' RACE reads. The sample lists hundreds of thousands of distinct CDR3 sequences; roughly 26% were seen once. The chain joins TRBV12-3 or TRBV12-4 to TRBJ2-7; tentative D call: TRBD2 (6 bases). The receptor was isolated from a male donor with ankylosing spondylitis. Input material: blood, either unsorted or a sorted T cell fraction (not recorded which). The CDR3 is CASSFVSGEKKYF. CDR3 in DNA: TGTGCCAGCAGTTTTGTTTCGGGGGAGAAGAAATACTTC.